This T cell receptor beta chain derives from a study of T cells in Graves' hyperthyroidism and ophthalmopathy. Broader study findings: Peripheral blood also featured most of the thyroid clonotypes expanded above 0.001.

Amplified regions were TCR beta CDR3 sequences from RNA transcripts. HTBI primers were employed in a first-round RT-PCR of the TCR CDR3. TCRdb reprocessed the multiplex PCR reads with MiXCR, giving one entry per CDR3 protein. The table records about 690,000 distinct CDR3 sequences, 17% of them present only once. The CDR3 totals 16 residues. V lost 6 bases, J lost 7 bases, and 14 bases stayed unmatched. In germline, CDR1 is SNHLY, CDR2 FYNNEI. This clonotype was found a few times. The antigen remains undetermined. Uncontrolled infection, other autoimmune disease, pregnancy or lactation disqualified patients from enrolment. Every diagnosis used clinical symptoms, serum thyroxine and TRAb, thyroid ultrasound and orbital computed tomography.

V usage is TRBV2 and J usage is TRBJ2-2; TRBD1 aligns across 7 bases. The sample taken for sequencing was blood. The receptor was isolated from a middle-aged man with Graves' hyperthyroidism. CDR3 loop: CASRATPGQNRGELFF. The CDR3 bases are TGTGCCAGCAGGGCGACACCGGGACAGAATCGCGGGGAGCTGTTTTTT.